The 25 T cell receptor beta chains reported below all come from one sample, sequenced in a study of T-cell memory formation after mild COVID-19. TCRdb fed the 5' RACE reads into MiXCR, producing one record per CDR3 protein. This table has about 270,000 distinct CDR3 sequences, more than 15% appearing once. The source material was PBMCs or a T cell subset sorted from them (not recorded which). The receptors come from a young man who had mild COVID-19 (a few samples of this study predate the infection). Cell type and time point are not known.

This clonotype was seen only a few times. The chain uses TRBV5-6 and TRBJ1-2, with D possibly matching TRBD1 (5 bases). Germline CDR1 and CDR2: SGHDT and YYEEEE. Deletions cut 3 bases from V and 4 bases from J, with 16 bases between. The CDR3 has 15 residues. This chain's CDR3 is CASSWGTDKIYGYTF. In nucleotides, the CDR3 is TGTGCCAGCAGCTGGGGGACCGACAAAATCTATGGCTACACCTTC.

This clonotype occurred a few times. In nucleotides, the CDR3 is TGTGCCAGCAGTGAATATCCCAGCACAGATACGCAGTATTTT. This translates into CASSEYPSTDTQYF. The V and J genes are TRBV25-1 and TRBJ2-3, with D uncertain. Trimming pared 0 bases from V and 0 bases from J, leaving 4 bases between. The CDR3 extends over 14 amino acids. In germline, CDR1 is MGHDK, CDR2 SYGVNS.

The sample holds a few counts of this clonotype. J is TRBJ1-1 and V is TRBV5-1; D call uncertain. V lost 0 bases and J 3 bases, leaving 9 bases between the germline ends. The germline V gene encodes CDR1 SGHRS and CDR2 YFSETQ. This CDR3 spans 14 amino acids. As DNA, the CDR3 is TGCGCCAGCAGCTTGGGACCCCTGGACACTGAAGCTTTCTTT. This translates into CASSLGPLDTEAFF.

This clonotype showed up just a few times. The chain uses TRBV5-1 and TRBJ1-6, with D unclear. V was trimmed by 5 bases and J by 10 bases, leaving 16 bases between them. Germline V lookup: CDR1 SGHRS, CDR2 YFSETQ. The length of the CDR3 is 14 residues. CDR3 in DNA: TGCGCCAGCAGGGCCGAAGGTTATGGATCACCCCTCCACTTT. Amino acid sequence: CASRAEGYGSPLHF. The full variable domain, rest sourced from reference TRBV5-1 and TRBJ1-6, is KAGVTQTPRYLIKTRGQQVTLSCSPISGHRSVSWYQQTPGQGLQFLFEYFSETQRNKGNFPGRFSGRQFSNSRSEMNVSTLELGDSALYLCASRAEGYGSPLHFGNGTRLTVT.

This clonotype appeared a few times. This chain uses TRBV7-2 with TRBJ2-1, with D tentatively TRBD1 (5 bases). V dropped 0 bases and J dropped 0 bases, with 9 bases sitting between them. The CDR3 covers 16 residues. Germline lookup yields CDR1 SGHTA and CDR2 FQGNSA. CDR3 region: CASSLAQVSSYNEQFF. Here the CDR3 DNA reads TGTGCCAGCAGCTTAGCACAGGTTTCCTCCTACAATGAGCAGTTCTTC.

In its sample, this clonotype was seen a few times. V gene TRBV10-1 combines with J gene TRBJ2-7, with 7 bases lining up with TRBD1. Germline CDR1 is WNHNN and CDR2 is SYGVQD (reference sequence). The length of the CDR3 is 11 residues. The J segment lost 6 bases and the V segment lost 7 bases, leaving 3 bases of the junction unmatched. The CDR3, as DNA: TGCGCCAGCATACAGGGGTCCGAGCAGTACGTC. Residues: CASIQGSEQYV.

Many counts were recorded for this clonotype. The chain employs TRBV5-6 and TRBJ2-3; 8 bases are shared with TRBD1. V lost 6 bases, J lost 5 bases, and 8 bases stayed unmatched. The CDR3 is made up of 14 amino acids. The V gene's germline CDR1 is SGHDT and CDR2 YYEEEE. The CDR3 DNA follows: TGTGCCAGCACACCAGGGGGCTGGGAAGATACGCAGTATTTT. This translates into CASTPGGWEDTQYF.

The chain employs TRBV18 and TRBJ1-5; TRBD1 agrees at 11 bases. Germline CDR1 KGHSH, CDR2 LQKENI. J lost 2 bases, V lost 0 bases, and 6 bases had no gene match. The CDR3 consists of 18 residues. The CDR3 here is CASSPPNPGQGGNQPQHF. The DNA for the CDR3 is TGTGCCAGCTCACCACCCAATCCGGGACAGGGGGGCAATCAGCCCCAGCATTTT.

In this sample, this clonotype turned up a few times. The chain is built from TRBV7-9 and TRBJ2-3, with 11 bases aligning to TRBD2. The J segment lost 0 bases and the V segment lost 8 bases, leaving 7 bases of the junction unmatched. CDR1 and CDR2 from the germline V gene are SEHNR and FQNEAQ (reference sequence). The CDR3 is 16 amino acids. DNA of the CDR3: TGTGCCAGCCACAAGGGACTAGCGGCTAGCACAGATACGCAGTATTTT. It is translated as CASHKGLAASTDTQYF.

The sample holds a few counts of this clonotype. The chain is built from TRBV7-2 and TRBJ1-2; the D is unclear. This CDR3 spans 13 amino acids. Between the trimmed V and J ends, which lost 3 bases and 8 bases, there was a span of 13 bases. CDR1 and CDR2 (germline): SGHTA, FQGNSA. As DNA, the CDR3 is TGTGCCAGCAGCTTTAGAATTTCAGACGGCTACACCTTC. Translation: CASSFRISDGYTF.

This rearrangement joins TRBV4-2 to TRBJ2-7; D might be TRBD2 (6 bases). V shed 0 bases and J shed 4 bases, with 13 bases lying between them. Germline V CDR1 and CDR2: LGHNA, YNFKEQ. CDR3 length: 15 amino acids. The CDR3 is CASSQEGAGPYEQYF. CDR3 sequence (DNA): TGTGCCAGCAGCCAAGAGGGCGCGGGGCCTTACGAGCAGTACTTC.

This clonotype showed up just a few times. The chain joins TRBV28 to TRBJ1-2; TRBD1 matches at 9 bases. The CDR3 length is 15 residues. CDR1 and CDR2 from the germline V gene are MDHEN and SYDVKM. The trim removed 4 bases at V and 4 bases at J, leaving 7 bases unmatched. DNA for the CDR3: TGTGCCAGCAGTTCCCTCAGGACAGGGGCCTATGGCTACACCTTC. Encoded protein: CASSSLRTGAYGYTF.

This clonotype was picked up a small number of times. The J gene is TRBJ2-7, the V gene TRBV20-1, with D tentatively TRBD1 or TRBD2 (5 bases each). Germline CDR1 is DFQATT and CDR2 is SNEGSKA (reference sequence). The CDR3 sequence is 10 residues long. CDR3 protein: CRGRNYEQYV. For the CDR3, the DNA is TGCAGGGGACGGAACTACGAGCAGTACGTC.

This clonotype was recorded a few times. The chain uses TRBV5-1 and TRBJ2-2; TRBD1 matches 9 bases. V shed 4 bases, J shed 5 bases, and the junction held 6 bases outside the gene matches. Germline CDR1 and CDR2: SGHRS and YFSETQ. The CDR3 totals 15 residues. CDR3 bases: TGCGCCAGCAGCAGAAGGACAGGGGTTACCGGGGAGCTGTTTTTT. This codes for CASSRRTGVTGELFF.

This chain connects TRBV5-1 to TRBJ1-1; 7 bases align to TRBD1. This CDR3 is built from 14 residues. Per germline, CDR1 SGHRS and CDR2 YFSETQ. The ends lost 3 bases at V and 5 bases at J; junction bases unmatched: 7. The chain's CDR3 is CASSSEGAKTEAFF. Here the CDR3 DNA reads TGCGCCAGCAGCTCGGAGGGGGCGAAGACTGAAGCTTTCTTT.

The table lists this clonotype with a few counts. The V gene is TRBV5-1, the J gene TRBJ2-7, with D perhaps matching TRBD1 (6 bases). This CDR3 has 13 residues. The germline V and J ends were trimmed by 7 bases and 2 bases, with 13 bases remaining between them. Germline V gives CDR1 SGHRS, CDR2 YFSETQ. In DNA, the CDR3 is TGCGCCAGCGCCGGGACAATTGCCTACGAGCAGTACGTC. This translates into CASAGTIAYEQYV.

The chain couples TRBV9 to TRBJ2-1, with 9 bases lining up with TRBD2. CDR1 is SGDLS and CDR2 is YYNGEE in the germline V gene. The CDR3 covers 15 residues. With V trimmed by 3 bases and J by 2 bases, 3 bases remained unmatched. The DNA of the CDR3 is TGTGCCAGCAGCGATAGCGGGGGCACCTACAATGAGCAGTTCTTC. This encodes CASSDSGGTYNEQFF.

This chain connects TRBV11-1 to TRBJ2-2; D perhaps matches TRBD1 (6 bases). The CDR3 is 17 amino acids. Germline V gene sequence: CDR1 SGHAT, CDR2 FQDESV (reference sequence). V lost 5 bases, J lost 6 bases, and 22 bases lay in between. The CDR3 sequence: CASSPVNFRGAAGELFF. The CDR3 DNA sequence: TGTGCCAGCAGCCCCGTCAATTTCAGGGGCGCGGCCGGGGAGCTGTTTTTT.

In this sample, this clonotype turned up a few times. The V and J genes are TRBV27 and TRBJ2-3; 8 bases fit TRBD2. Per germline, CDR1 MNHEY and CDR2 SMNVEV (reference sequence). J gave up 8 bases and V 4 bases, and 11 bases lay outside the gene matches. The CDR3 loop spans 15 amino acids. The CDR3 is CASSSSGGSRGTQYF. The DNA for the CDR3 is TGTGCCAGCAGTTCCAGCGGGGGATCTAGGGGTACGCAGTATTTT.

The sample holds a few counts of this clonotype. The rearrangement uses TRBV5-1 and TRBJ2-3, with D perhaps matching TRBD1 (6 bases). Trimming removed 3 bases at V and 4 bases at J, with 12 bases between. Germline V gene data show CDR1 as SGHRS and CDR2 as YFSETQ. CDR3 length: 14 amino acids. The CDR3 sequence: CASSSTGVADTQYF. The CDR3, as DNA: TGCGCCAGCAGCTCGACAGGAGTCGCAGATACGCAGTATTTT.

This clonotype was seen more than once but under ten times. The chain couples TRBV5-4 to TRBJ2-3, with D possibly called TRBD1 or TRBD2 (5 bases each). In germline, CDR1 is SGHNT, CDR2 YYREEE (reference sequence). With 2 bases removed from V and 2 bases from J, the gap between germline ends came to 18 bases. This CDR3 has 17 residues. CDR3 protein: CASSFVGGGRATDTQYF. CDR3 in DNA: TGTGCCAGCAGCTTCGTAGGTGGGGGTAGGGCCACAGATACGCAGTATTTT.

This rearrangement joins TRBV12-3 or TRBV12-4 to TRBJ1-1; TRBD1 is a possible D gene (6 bases). Trimming stripped 5 bases from V and 1 base from J, with 14 bases between. The CDR3 totals 15 residues. The CDR3 DNA sequence: TGTGCCAGCAGTCCTCGGACAGTCGGGAACACTGAAGCTTTCTTT. Encoded protein: CASSPRTVGNTEAFF.

This rearrangement joins TRBV7-6 to TRBJ2-5, with 7 bases matching TRBD1. Germline CDR1 reads SGHVS; CDR2 reads FNYEAQ. The CDR3 sequence is 14 residues long. Trimming cost V 2 bases and J 5 bases; bases outside gene matches: 5. CDR3 residues: CASSLNEGQETQYF. DNA for the CDR3: TGTGCCAGCAGCTTAAATGAGGGACAGGAGACCCAGTACTTC.

J is TRBJ1-1 and V is TRBV3-1, with 8 bases identical to TRBD1. The CDR3 is 14 amino acids. V lost 2 bases, J lost 3 bases, and 2 bases stayed unmatched. From germline, CDR1 is LGHDT and CDR2 YNNKEL (reference sequence). The CDR3 DNA follows: TGTGCCAGCAGCCAACTGACAGGGGACACTGAAGCTTTCTTT. Translated, it gives CASSQLTGDTEAFF. The full variable domain, rest sourced from reference TRBV3-1 and TRBJ1-1, is DTAVSQTPKYLVTQMGNDKSIKCEQNLGHDTMYWYKQDSKKFLKIMFSYNNKELIINETVPNRFSPKSPDKAHLNLHINSLELGDSAVYFCASSQLTGDTEAFFGQGTRLTVV.

This chain uses TRBV7-8 with TRBJ1-2, with unresolved D. The CDR3 is made up of 13 amino acids. Trimming stripped 5 bases from V and 8 bases from J, with 15 bases between. CDR1 is SGHVS, CDR2 FQNEAQ, per germline. CDR3 sequence reads: CASSQIAPEGYTF. The CDR3 DNA reads TGTGCCAGCAGCCAGATAGCTCCAGAAGGCTACACCTTC.